One and the same sample provided the 22 T cell receptor beta chains below, sequenced in a study of regulatory T cells in long-lasting Graves disease. Arm-PCR of CDR3 regions and iRepertoire HTBI primers were the basis on which TCR beta libraries were built. MiXCR was run by TCRdb on the multiplex PCR reads, yielding one entry per CDR3 protein. The table shows about 400,000 distinct CDR3 sequences, with around 15% occurring only once. Time point noted: newly diagnosed GD, antithyroid drugs for less than 3 months. RNA isolated from PBMCs was used to make the TCR library. The same data also went into a second study, on T cells in Graves' hyperthyroidism and ophthalmopathy.

Sequencing used peripheral blood mononuclear cells (PBMCs), obtained at new diagnosis, from a patient treated with antithyroid drugs. These receptors were taken from a woman younger than 30 with Graves disease.

This clonotype was recorded many times. The chain carries TRBV28 and TRBJ1-4; D is unresolved. Germline CDR1 and CDR2: MDHEN and SYDVKM. The germline V and J ends were trimmed by 5 bases and 3 bases, with 4 bases remaining between them. This CDR3 comprises 12 residues. Here the CDR3 DNA reads TGTGCCAGCAGTACGTCTAATGAAAAACTGTTTTTT. The encoded protein is CASSTSNEKLFF.

This clonotype was detected only a few times. This rearrangement joins TRBV7-2 to TRBJ1-6; no definite D call. Trimming took off 5 bases at V and 5 bases at J, with 10 bases between the two ends. Germline V CDR1 and CDR2: SGHTA, FQGNSA. The CDR3 consists of 14 residues. CDR3 amino acids: CASSRTENNSPLHF. The CDR3 nucleotides read TGTGCCAGCAGCCGGACGGAGAATAATTCACCCCTCCACTTT.

The CDR3 DNA sequence: TGTGCCAGCAGCCAAGCGGGGCTAGCGGCCTACGAGCAGTACTTC. Amino acid sequence: CASSQAGLAAYEQYF. The rearrangement links TRBV3-1 to TRBJ2-7; TRBD2 matches at 7 bases. This CDR3 is 15 amino acids long. V lost 1 base to trimming and J lost 2 bases; unmatched junction nucleotides: 5. From germline, CDR1 is LGHDT and CDR2 YNNKEL (reference sequence).

This clonotype was recorded many times. V and J are TRBV30 and TRBJ2-5; TRBD2 matches at 8 bases. Trimming removed 3 bases from V and 4 bases from J; junction bases left unmatched: 4. CDR1 and CDR2 (germline): GTSNPN, SVGIG (reference sequence). CDR3 length equals 13 residues. The CDR3: CAWSGGAGETQYF. The DNA of the CDR3 is TGTGCCTGGAGCGGGGGGGCGGGAGAGACCCAGTACTTC.

This chain connects TRBV6-2 or TRBV6-3 to TRBJ1-2; D is ambiguous. The CDR3 runs to 15 residues. Looked up from germline, CDR1 is MNHEY and CDR2 is SVGEGT. The V end was cut by 0 bases, the J end by 4 bases, with 12 bases between. The CDR3 DNA sequence: TGTGCCAGCAGTTACTCGAGCTTGTCACCCTATGGCTACACCTTC. Translation gives CASSYSSLSPYGYTF.

The sample holds many counts of this clonotype. CDR3 sequence reads: CASSQWTLNTEAFF. The CDR3, as DNA: TGCGCCAGCAGCCAATGGACGCTGAACACTGAAGCTTTCTTT. The V gene is TRBV5-1, the J gene TRBJ1-1; D unclear. V lost 4 bases, J lost 0 bases, and 10 bases lay in between. In germline, CDR1 is SGHRS, CDR2 YFSETQ. The CDR3 loop spans 14 amino acids.

This clonotype was picked up many times. The chain combines TRBV3-1 with TRBJ2-2; D is uncertain. V shed 4 bases and J shed 3 bases, with 18 bases lying between them. The CDR3 is 17 amino acids. Germline lookup yields CDR1 LGHDT and CDR2 YNNKEL (reference sequence). The CDR3 loop is CASSRRVLPDDTGELFF. In DNA, the CDR3 is TGTGCCAGCAGCCGTCGGGTCCTCCCGGACGACACCGGGGAGCTGTTTTTT.

This clonotype was recorded many times. CDR3 in amino acids: CASRPFGTSGEWTQYF. The CDR3 DNA sequence: TGTGCCAGCAGACCGTTCGGGACTAGCGGGGAATGGACCCAGTACTTC. The rearrangement links TRBV6-2 or TRBV6-3 to TRBJ2-5; 13 bases match TRBD2. V dropped 6 bases and J dropped 7; count of bases not matched to a gene: 11. CDR3 length equals 16 residues. Germline-derived CDR1 and CDR2 are MNHEY and SVGEGT.

This clonotype was seen many times. J is TRBJ1-1 and V is TRBV15, with a possible D match to TRBD1 (6 bases). CDR3 size: 14 residues. Germline-derived CDR1 and CDR2 are LNHNV and YYDKDF (reference sequence). V gave up 3 bases and J gave up 7 bases, with 15 bases separating them. CDR3 bases: TGTGCCACCAGCAGGCAGGTCCGGACAGTTGAAGCTTTCTTT. Its translation is CATSRQVRTVEAFF.

This clonotype was seen many times. The rearrangement links TRBV2 to TRBJ1-2; possibly TRBD1 for D (5 bases). V was shortened by 5 bases and J by 4 bases, with 14 bases between the two germline ends. There are 14 residues in the CDR3. Germline V CDR1 and CDR2: SNHLY, FYNNEI. The CDR3 spells CASSKQDTVYGYTF. The DNA of the CDR3 is TGTGCCAGCAGTAAACAGGACACCGTCTATGGCTACACCTTC.

This clonotype was detected ten times or more. The rearrangement links TRBV11-1 to TRBJ2-4, with D unresolved. V shed 5 bases and J shed 9 bases, with 11 bases lying between them. The CDR3 contains 12 residues. CDR1 is SGHAT, CDR2 FQDESV, per germline (reference sequence). The DNA of the CDR3 is TGTGCCAGCAGCCTCGAGGTTGGCATTCAGTACTTC. Translated: CASSLEVGIQYF.

This sequence joins TRBV10-3 and TRBJ1-1; no reliable D call. From germline, CDR1 is ENHRY and CDR2 SYGVKD. This CDR3 spans 14 amino acids. Trimming removed 3 bases at V and 8 bases at J, with 16 bases between. The CDR3 region has the DNA TGTGCCATCAGTGATACTAGGAAAAGTCACGAAGCTTTCTTT. It encodes CAISDTRKSHEAFF.

In nucleotides, the CDR3 is TGCAGTGCTAGAGATAGAGGGGCCGGTAATGAAAAACTGTTTTTT. This gives the protein CSARDRGAGNEKLFF. This chain connects TRBV20-1 to TRBJ1-4, with D tentatively TRBD1 (5 bases). The germline gives CDR1 DFQATT, CDR2 SNEGSKA (reference sequence). This CDR3 region has 15 residues. V lost 0 bases and J lost 4, with 12 bases in between.

The table lists this clonotype with a few counts. The germline gene is not matched at one end of the junction; a read error may be the cause. This sequence joins TRBV30 and TRBJ2-3, with D perhaps matching TRBD1 or TRBD2 (6 bases each). The CDR3 consists of 15 residues. Germline V gene lookup returns CDR1 GTSNPN and CDR2 SVGIG (reference sequence). CDR3 bases: TGTGCCTGGAGTTTGGGGGGCCTAGGCGGAGATATGCAGTATTTT. It yields the protein CAWSLGGLGGDMQYF.

This chain uses TRBV15 with TRBJ1-6, with a weak D call TRBD1 (6 bases). This CDR3 is 16 amino acids long. V was trimmed by 0 bases and J by 7 bases, leaving 13 bases between them. CDR1 is LNHNV and CDR2 is YYDKDF in the germline V gene (reference sequence). The CDR3 nucleotides are TGTGCCACCAGCAGAGAGGCGGGGGCTCGGAATTCACCCCTCCACTTT. This translates into CATSREAGARNSPLHF.

In its sample, this clonotype was seen many times. CDR3 nucleotide sequence: TGCAGCGTTGAAAGATACAATGAGCAGTTCTTC. Amino acid sequence: CSVERYNEQFF. This chain uses TRBV29-1 with TRBJ2-1; D call uncertain. The V and J ends lost 2 bases and 4 bases respectively, with 3 bases between them. CDR1 SQVTM and CDR2 ANQGSEA come from the germline V gene. The CDR3 sequence is 11 residues long.

The CDR3 DNA follows: TGTGCCAGCAGTTTCAGTTGGCAGGGAGGGGGTAGGAAGCCCCAGCATTTT. Translated: CASSFSWQGGGRKPQHF. The J gene is TRBJ1-5, the V gene TRBV28, with D tentatively TRBD1 (6 bases). This CDR3 comprises 17 residues. Trimming shortened V by 3 bases and J by 8 bases, and 23 bases separated the two germline ends. Germline V gene sequence: CDR1 MDHEN, CDR2 SYDVKM.

V is TRBV4-2 and J is TRBJ2-7; D is perhaps TRBD2 (6 bases). Trimming pared 1 base from V and 3 bases from J, leaving 10 bases between. The CDR3 covers 14 residues. Germline CDR1 LGHNA, CDR2 YNFKEQ. The CDR3 sequence is CASSQVGRDYEQYF. The DNA of the CDR3 is TGTGCCAGCAGCCAAGTAGGGCGGGACTACGAGCAGTACTTC.

The rearrangement uses TRBV7-8 and TRBJ2-2; TRBD2 aligns across 7 bases. Unmatched junction bases numbered 7, after V lost 1 base and J lost 2 bases. The CDR3 extends over 17 amino acids. Germline CDR1 SGHVS, CDR2 FQNEAQ. The CDR3 loop reads CASSLGGLAVNTGELFF. The CDR3 bases are TGTGCCAGCAGCTTAGGTGGGCTAGCGGTAAACACCGGGGAGCTGTTTTTT.

This clonotype was seen ten or more times. CDR3 sequence reads: CASSISSGGGADTQYF. CDR3 nucleotide sequence: TGTGCCAGCAGTATCTCTAGCGGGGGGGGGGCGGATACGCAGTATTTT. This rearrangement joins TRBV28 to TRBJ2-3; TRBD2 matches 12 bases. From germline, CDR1 is MDHEN and CDR2 SYDVKM. The V segment lost 5 bases and the J segment 6 bases; nucleotides outside the gene matches: 9. This CDR3 is 16 amino acids long. The full variable domain, its missing parts supplied by reference TRBV28 and TRBJ2-3, is DVKVTQSSRYLVKRTGEKVFLECVQDMDHENMFWYRQDPGLGLRLIYFSYDVKMKEKGDIPEGYSVSREKKERFSLILESASTNQTSMYLCASSISSGGGADTQYFGPGTRLTVL.

This clonotype showed up just a few times. The CDR3 is CASSQREGVSGELFF. In DNA form, the CDR3 reads TGCGCCAGCAGCCAAAGGGAGGGAGTTTCTGGGGAGCTGTTTTTT. This chain links TRBV4-1 with TRBJ2-2, with 7 bases fitting TRBD2. J gave up 8 bases and V 2 bases, and 8 bases lay outside the gene matches. Germline lookup yields CDR1 MGHRA and CDR2 YSYEKL. The CDR3 sequence is 15 residues long.

This clonotype was recorded many times. The chain is built from TRBV7-9 and TRBJ2-7, with D unclear. V shed 5 bases and J shed 3 bases, with 14 bases lying between them. The CDR3 is 14 residues long. Looked up from germline, CDR1 is SEHNR and CDR2 is FQNEAQ (reference sequence). The CDR3 DNA follows: TGTGCCAGCAGCCAAGATACCACAATCTACGAGCAGTACTTC. Residues: CASSQDTTIYEQYF.